This TCR beta chain was identified in a study of metastatic and nonmetastatic thyroid tumors. Study in general: Blood and tumor or nodule tissue repertoires from malignant and benign thyroid patients were compared.

Patients underwent thyroid surgery, and none had received any treatment before it. TCRdb re-called the PCR reads through MiXCR. The repertoire holds 16,000 or so clones, with about 25% as singletons. This clone qualifies as medium-sized. What it binds is unknown. Study conclusions and caveats: In blood and tumor, TCR beta diversity was reportedly significantly higher in malignant thyroid tumors than in benign nodules.

The V end lost 0 bases, the J end lost 5 bases, and 10 bases lay between the germline ends. The length of the CDR3 is 14 residues. The V gene's germline CDR1 is LNHNV and CDR2 YYDKDF (reference sequence). The clonotype was recovered from a female donor with papillary thyroid cancer or a benign thyroid nodule (not recorded which). Some clones in this sample may be carry-over from other donors' samples. Sequencing input: adjacent normal tissue. The rearrangement uses TRBV15 and TRBJ1-1; the D is unclear. This CDR3 is CATSRDLGGTEAFF. CDR3 nucleotide sequence: TGTGCCACCAGCAGAGATTTGGGAGGAACTGAAGCTTTCTTT.